The rows below give T cell receptor beta chains drawn from one sample of a study of memory CD8 T cells in hepatitis C reinfection. Generated by immunoSEQ multiplex PCR, the TCRdb table keeps only in-frame clones and is missing some. The sample lists about 46,000 clones, 89% occurring once. Material for sequencing was naive CD8+ T cells sorted from blood. All receptors derive from a man between 18 and 29 years old with hepatitis C virus infection. CDR3s include the opening cysteine and the closing phenylalanine or tryptophan. D genes are given only for firm matches. Size is stated for part of the rows, as once, few or many counts, or as a class when the clone is expanded.

DNA,CDR3,size,V,D,J
TGTGCCAGCAGCCAAGGGACTAGCGGCACAGATACGCAGTATTTT,CASSQGTSGTDTQYF,-,TRBV7-3,TRBD2,TRBJ2-3
TGTGCCAGCAGCGAAGCGGGGGCCTGGGCGAACACTGAAGCTTTCTTT,CASSEAGAWANTEAFF,-,TRBV9,-,TRBJ1-1
TGCGCCAGCAGCTTGGGACTAGCGGGCCCCTTTATCTACGAGCAGTACTTC,CASSLGLAGPFIYEQYF,-,TRBV5-1,TRBD2,TRBJ2-7
TGTGCCAGCAGCTTAGACAGGACAGGGAACACTGAAGCTTTCTTT,CASSLDRTGNTEAFF,-,TRBV7-2,TRBD1,TRBJ1-1
TGTGCCAGCAGCTCAGGACTAGCGGGGGCTGAGCAGTTCTTC,CASSSGLAGAEQFF,-,TRBV5-6,TRBD2,TRBJ2-1
TGTGCCAGCAGGCCCGGGACAGGGAACGGCTACACCTTC,CASRPGTGNGYTF,-,TRBV6-1,TRBD1,TRBJ1-2
TGTGCCATCAGTGAGCCCTTACTAGCGGGGGGGCCGATCAATGAGCAGTTCTTC,CAISEPLLAGGPINEQFF,-,TRBV10-3,TRBD2,TRBJ2-1
TGTGCCAGCAGCTTAGATGACACCTCTCGAACAGATACGCAGTATTTT,CASSLDDTSRTDTQYF,-,TRBV7-9,-,TRBJ2-3
TGTGCCAGCAGCTCCCGCGGCCCGGGGGATCCTAATGAAAAACTGTTTTTT,CASSSRGPGDPNEKLFF,once,TRBV7-2,-,TRBJ1-4
TGTGCCAGCAGCGAGGGTGACAGGGTGGCTGAAAAACTGTTTTTT,CASSEGDRVAEKLFF,-,TRBV9,TRBD1,TRBJ1-4
TGTGCCGGGGAGGAGGCGTCAACTTACTCCTACGAGCAGTACTTC,CAGEEASTYSYEQYF,-,TRBV2,-,TRBJ2-7
TGTGCCAGCAGTTCGTACAATGAGCAGTTCTTC,CASSSYNEQFF,once,TRBV28,-,TRBJ2-1
TGCGCCAGCAGCCGCGGACAGGGAGAACCCCTCCACTTT,CASSRGQGEPLHF,-,TRBV5-1,TRBD1,TRBJ1-6
TGTGCCAGTAGTATATGGGGGCTCGACTATGGCTACACCTTC,CASSIWGLDYGYTF,-,TRBV19,-,TRBJ1-2
TGTGCCAGTAGTGCCTGGCCCACAGGGTCCGTGGAGCCCCAGCATTTT,CASSAWPTGSVEPQHF,-,TRBV19,-,TRBJ1-5
TGTGCCAGCAGTCCCTCAGGGGGAGTGAACTATGGCTACACCTTC,CASSPSGGVNYGYTF,-,TRBV27,TRBD1,TRBJ1-2
TGTGCCAGCAGGTTCGGGACAGGGAACGGGGAGCTGTTTTTT,CASRFGTGNGELFF,-,TRBV27,TRBD1,TRBJ2-2
TGTGCCAGCAGTTATCCCCCCCGGGACAGCCAAGAGACCCAGTACTTC,CASSYPPRDSQETQYF,-,TRBV6-6,TRBD1,TRBJ2-5
TGTGCCAGCAGCTTAGAAGGGCGGGTAGATACGCAGTATTTT,CASSLEGRVDTQYF,-,TRBV7-9,-,TRBJ2-3
TGTGCCAGCAGCCGACAGACGAACACTGAAGCTTTCTTT,CASSRQTNTEAFF,-,TRBV5-4,-,TRBJ1-1
TGCGCCAGCAGCCTGGGACAGGGGAACACCGGGGAGCTGTTTTTT,CASSLGQGNTGELFF,-,TRBV4-1,TRBD1,TRBJ2-2
TGTGCCAGCAGCGAACAGAGAAGCTACGAGCAGTACTTC,CASSEQRSYEQYF,-,TRBV7-9,-,TRBJ2-7
TGTGCCAGCAGTGACCCGGGACAGGGATTCCATGAGCAGTTCTTC,CASSDPGQGFHEQFF,-,TRBV28,TRBD1,TRBJ2-1
TGTGCCAGTTCTCGACTAGCCGCTAGCACAGATACGCAGTATTTT,CASSRLAASTDTQYF,once,TRBV6-1,TRBD2,TRBJ2-3
TGTGCCAGCAGCATTTGGACTAGCGGGAGCAATGAGCAGTTCTTC,CASSIWTSGSNEQFF,once,TRBV11-2,TRBD2,TRBJ2-1
TGTGCCAGCAGTGAAGGTATAGGACTTAACAATGAGCAGTTCTTC,CASSEGIGLNNEQFF,-,TRBV6-1,-,TRBJ2-1
TGCAGTGCACAAGGCGGGGACGAGCAGTACTTC,CSAQGGDEQYF,-,TRBV20-1,-,TRBJ2-7
TGCGCCAGCAGCCAAGTCCGTGTAGGGCAGGGTAATTCACCCCTCCACTTT,CASSQVRVGQGNSPLHF,-,TRBV4-1,-,TRBJ1-6
TGTGCCAGCAGGACTAACGGCGGGCCCCAGCATTTT,CASRTNGGPQHF,-,TRBV5-4,-,TRBJ1-5
TGCGCCAGCAGCCAAGATTCACACCTAGCGGGAGGGATCTACGAGCAGTACTTC,CASSQDSHLAGGIYEQYF,-,TRBV4-1,TRBD2,TRBJ2-7
TGTGCCAGCAGCTTGGCCGGGGGGAACTACGAGCAGTACTTC,CASSLAGGNYEQYF,-,TRBV5-6,TRBD2,TRBJ2-7
TGTGCCAGCAGCTCACAGGACCTGGGCACTGAAGCTTTCTTT,CASSSQDLGTEAFF,once,TRBV5-6,-,TRBJ1-1
TGTGCCAGCAGTTACTCGACAGGGAACACCGGGGAGCTGTTTTTT,CASSYSTGNTGELFF,few,TRBV6-5,-,TRBJ2-2
TGTGCCAGCAGCCTCTCAGGACTCTTCCTTGAGCAGTTCTTC,CASSLSGLFLEQFF,-,TRBV14,-,TRBJ2-1
TGTGCCAGCCTCGGGACTAGCGATATGGAGGGGGAAGAGACCCAGTACTTC,CASLGTSDMEGEETQYF,-,TRBV2,TRBD2,TRBJ2-5
TGTGCCAGCAGTTTTCGACTAGCGGCGACCACAGATACGCAGTATTTT,CASSFRLAATTDTQYF,-,TRBV14,TRBD2,TRBJ2-3
TGTGCCAGCAGCAAGGGGACAGGGGGCGCCGGGGAAAAACTGTTTTTT,CASSKGTGGAGEKLFF,-,TRBV7-8,TRBD1,TRBJ1-4
TGTGCCAGTAGTTCAGGGACTTCATCCTACAATGAGCAGTTCTTC,CASSSGTSSYNEQFF,-,TRBV19,-,TRBJ2-1
TGCGCCAGCAGCCAAGATCTAGGCTCAAGGACTAAATACCAGTACCAAGAGACCCAGTACTTC,CASSQDLGSRTKYQYQETQYF,once,TRBV4-3,-,TRBJ2-5
TGTGCCAGCAGACAGAAAGCGGAAAGCTACAATGAGCAGTTCTTC,CASRQKAESYNEQFF,-,TRBV2,-,TRBJ2-1
TGTGCCACCTCGGGACTCCAAGAGACCCAGTACTTC,CATSGLQETQYF,-,TRBV5-4,-,TRBJ2-5
TGCGCCAGCAGCCCGCCGGGACTCTACAATGAGCAGTTCTTC,CASSPPGLYNEQFF,few,TRBV5-1,-,TRBJ2-1
TGTGCCAGTAGTTCGGGACAGCTACTTGAAGTGTTC,CASSSGQLLEVF,-,TRBV19,TRBD1,TRBJ1-2
TGTGCCTGGACTCAGGGCTCCCTCATGGAAGATACGCAGTATTTT,CAWTQGSLMEDTQYF,-,TRBV30,-,TRBJ2-3
TGTGCCAGCAGCTTGACAGATAGCAATCAGCCCCAGCATTTT,CASSLTDSNQPQHF,-,TRBV7-9,-,TRBJ1-5
TGTGCCAGCAGCGTGCTGTGGGCAGACCCCTCTGGAAACACCATATATTTT,CASSVLWADPSGNTIYF,-,TRBV14,-,TRBJ1-3
TGTGCCAGCAGTACCCACGGGACAGCCCAAGAGACCCAGTACTTC,CASSTHGTAQETQYF,-,TRBV25-1,TRBD1,TRBJ2-5
TGTGCCAGCAGTTTAGACAGGGATGGCAATCAGCCCCAGCATTTT,CASSLDRDGNQPQHF,-,TRBV28,TRBD1,TRBJ1-5
TGTGCCAGCCGGGCCAAGACAGGGAGCACAGATACGCAGTATTTT,CASRAKTGSTDTQYF,-,TRBV28,TRBD1,TRBJ2-3
TGTGCCAGCAACACGCCGGGACAGCACTACGAGCAGTACTTC,CASNTPGQHYEQYF,-,TRBV6-1,TRBD1,TRBJ2-7
TGTGCCAGCAGTGATACAAGGGGGAAGGACACTGAAGCTTTCTTT,CASSDTRGKDTEAFF,-,TRBV6-1,-,TRBJ1-1
TGTGCCAGTATTCCCACCAGGCTAGCGGGCCTCTCTGGGGCCAACGTCCTGACTTTC,CASIPTRLAGLSGANVLTF,once,TRBV19,TRBD2,TRBJ2-6
TGTGCCACCGGGGGACAATACTACGAGCAGTACTTC,CATGGQYYEQYF,-,TRBV15,-,TRBJ2-7
TGTGCCAGTAGTATCTGGGAGGGCGGAGGTACGCAGTATTTT,CASSIWEGGGTQYF,-,TRBV19,TRBD2,TRBJ2-3
TGTGCCAGCAGTGCCCTCCCGGGACAGGGCTTCAGGGGGGCCAACGCCCTGACTTTC,CASSALPGQGFRGANALTF,-,TRBV6-1,TRBD1,TRBJ2-6
TGTGCCAGTAGTATATGGGCAGGGGACTATGGCTACACCTTC,CASSIWAGDYGYTF,-,TRBV19,-,TRBJ1-2
TGCGCCAGCAGCCAAGTTTCAGGGGTGAACACCGGGGAGCTGTTTTTT,CASSQVSGVNTGELFF,-,TRBV4-1,-,TRBJ2-2